This TCR beta chain was retrieved from a study of Ad26.COV2.S vaccination and SARS-CoV-2 variants. Study findings and constraints: Substantial breadth was reported for post-vaccination spike-specific CD8+ and CD4+ T cells. Vaccinees and placebo recipients showed similar non-spike TCR breadth. Possible underestimation of total T cell responses by the TCR breadth and depth analyses was noted. Recipients given vaccine exceeded placebo recipients in spike-specific TCR breadth.

The table came from immunoSEQ multiplex PCR; TCRdb's copy has only in-frame clones and leaves some out. The sample has over 90,000 clones; around 81% are singletons. Note on this clone: What it binds is unknown.

The V end was cut by 5 bases, the J end by 2 bases, with 15 bases between. The CDR3 runs to 15 residues. Germline V lookup: CDR1 SEHNR, CDR2 FQNEAQ (reference sequence). The V call is TRBV7-9, the J call TRBJ2-5; no clear D gene. Source: peripheral blood, taken after recovery from COVID-19. The TCR was taken from a human donor who had recovered from COVID-19. Here the CDR3 DNA reads TGTGCCAGCAGCGCGGCGACCGGTATTCAAGAGACCCAGTACTTC. It is translated as CASSAATGIQETQYF.